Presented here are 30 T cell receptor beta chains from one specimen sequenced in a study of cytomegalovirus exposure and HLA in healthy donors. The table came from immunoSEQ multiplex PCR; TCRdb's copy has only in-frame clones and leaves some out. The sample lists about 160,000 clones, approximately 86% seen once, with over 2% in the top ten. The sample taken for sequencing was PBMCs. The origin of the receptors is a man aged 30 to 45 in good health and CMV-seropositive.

Here the CDR3 DNA reads TGTGCCAGCAGCTCGGGGGAGGAAGCTTTCTTT. Translated, it gives CASSSGEEAFF. This chain connects TRBV7-9 to TRBJ1-1; D might be TRBD1 (5 bases). V was pared by 4 bases and J by 8 bases, with 8 bases between. CDR3 length: 11 residues. The germline CDR1 and CDR2 sequences are SEHNR and FQNEAQ (reference sequence).

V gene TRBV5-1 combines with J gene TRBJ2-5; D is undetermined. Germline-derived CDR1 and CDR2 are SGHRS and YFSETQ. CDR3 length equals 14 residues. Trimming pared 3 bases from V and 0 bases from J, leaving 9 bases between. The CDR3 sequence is CASSSTEYQETQYF. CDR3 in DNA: TGCGCCAGCAGCTCCACAGAGTACCAAGAGACCCAGTACTTC.

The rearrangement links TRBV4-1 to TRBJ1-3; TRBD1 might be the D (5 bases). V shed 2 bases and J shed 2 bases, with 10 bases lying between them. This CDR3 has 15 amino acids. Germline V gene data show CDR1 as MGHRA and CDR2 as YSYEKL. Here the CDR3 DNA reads TGCGCCAGCAGCCAACAGGGTAATCCTGGAAACACCATATATTTT. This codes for CASSQQGNPGNTIYF.

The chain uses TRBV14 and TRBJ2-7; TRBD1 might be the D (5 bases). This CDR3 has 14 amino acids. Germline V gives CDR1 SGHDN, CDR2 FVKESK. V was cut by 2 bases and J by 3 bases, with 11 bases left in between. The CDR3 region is CASSQRHQGYEQYF. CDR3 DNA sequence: TGTGCCAGCAGCCAACGGCACCAGGGCTACGAGCAGTACTTC.

CDR3 sequence reads: CASSRRGLADTDTQYF. The CDR3 region has the DNA TGTGCCAGCAGCCGTCGCGGGCTAGCGGACACAGATACGCAGTATTTT. The rearrangement joins TRBV7-6 to TRBJ2-3; 7 bases agree with TRBD2. The V gene end was trimmed by 5 bases and the J gene end by 2 bases; junction bases not matched to a gene: 10. The length of the CDR3 is 16 residues. The V gene's germline CDR1 is SGHVS and CDR2 FNYEAQ.

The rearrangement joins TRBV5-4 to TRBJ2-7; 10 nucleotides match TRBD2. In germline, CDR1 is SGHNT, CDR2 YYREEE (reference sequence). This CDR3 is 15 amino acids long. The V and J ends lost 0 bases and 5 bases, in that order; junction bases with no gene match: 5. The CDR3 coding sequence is TGTGCCAGCAGCTTGGTCTCTAGCGGGGGCAACGAGCAGTACTTC. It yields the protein CASSLVSSGGNEQYF.

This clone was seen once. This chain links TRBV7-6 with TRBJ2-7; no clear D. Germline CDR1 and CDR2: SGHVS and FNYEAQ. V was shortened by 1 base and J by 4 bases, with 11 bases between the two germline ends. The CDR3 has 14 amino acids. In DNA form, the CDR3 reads TGTGCCAGCAGCTTAGGGCTGCCCCCTTACGAGCAGTACTTC. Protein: CASSLGLPPYEQYF.

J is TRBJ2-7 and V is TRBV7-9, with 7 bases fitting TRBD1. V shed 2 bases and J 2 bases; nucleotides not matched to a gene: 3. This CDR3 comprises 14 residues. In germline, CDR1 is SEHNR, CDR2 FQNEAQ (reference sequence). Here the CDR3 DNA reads TGTGCCAGCAGCTTAAATCAGGGGGCCTACGAGCAGTACTTC. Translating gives CASSLNQGAYEQYF.

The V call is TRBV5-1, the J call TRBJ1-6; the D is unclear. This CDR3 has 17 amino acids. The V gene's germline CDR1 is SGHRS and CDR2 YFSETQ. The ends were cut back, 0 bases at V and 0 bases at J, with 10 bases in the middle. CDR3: CASSLGPLSSYNSPLHF. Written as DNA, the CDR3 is TGCGCCAGCAGCTTGGGTCCTTTGAGCTCCTATAATTCACCCCTCCACTTT.

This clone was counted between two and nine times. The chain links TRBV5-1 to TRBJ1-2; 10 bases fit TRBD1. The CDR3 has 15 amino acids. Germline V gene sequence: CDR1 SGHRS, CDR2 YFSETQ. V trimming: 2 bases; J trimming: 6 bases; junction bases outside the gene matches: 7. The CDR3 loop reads CASSFGGTGANGYTF. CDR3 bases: TGCGCCAGCAGCTTCGGAGGGACAGGGGCAAATGGCTACACCTTC.

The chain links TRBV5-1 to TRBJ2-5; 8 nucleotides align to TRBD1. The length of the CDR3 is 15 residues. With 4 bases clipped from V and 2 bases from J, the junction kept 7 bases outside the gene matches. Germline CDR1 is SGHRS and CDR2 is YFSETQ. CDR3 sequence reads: CASSALTGGQETQYF. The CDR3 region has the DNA TGCGCCAGCAGCGCCTTAACAGGGGGTCAAGAGACCCAGTACTTC.

CDR3 sequence reads: CASSFRVNTEAFF. The CDR3 DNA follows: TGTGCCAGCAGTTTTCGGGTTAACACTGAAGCTTTCTTT. The V call is TRBV6-6, the J call TRBJ1-1; no clear D. V was trimmed by 4 bases and J by 2 bases, leaving 8 bases between them. The CDR3 covers 13 residues. CDR1 and CDR2 (germline): MNHNY, SVGAGI (reference sequence).

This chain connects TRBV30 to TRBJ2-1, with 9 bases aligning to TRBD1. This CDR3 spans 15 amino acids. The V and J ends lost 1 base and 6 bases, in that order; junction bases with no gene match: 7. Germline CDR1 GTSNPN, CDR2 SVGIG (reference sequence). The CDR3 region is CAWSGYGTGINEQFF. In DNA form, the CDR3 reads TGTGCCTGGAGTGGATACGGGACAGGGATCAATGAGCAGTTCTTC. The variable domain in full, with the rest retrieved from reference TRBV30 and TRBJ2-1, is SQTIHQWPATLVQPVGSPLSLECTVEGTSNPNLYWYRQAAGRGLQLLFYSVGIGQISSEVPQNLSASRPQDRQFILSSKKLLLSDSGFYLCAWSGYGTGINEQFFGPGTRLTVL.

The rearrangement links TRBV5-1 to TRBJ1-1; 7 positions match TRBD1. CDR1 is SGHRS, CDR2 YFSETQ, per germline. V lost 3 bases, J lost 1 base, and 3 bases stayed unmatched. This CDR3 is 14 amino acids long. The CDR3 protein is CASSSGQPNTEAFF. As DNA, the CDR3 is TGCGCCAGCAGCTCGGGACAGCCGAACACTGAAGCTTTCTTT.

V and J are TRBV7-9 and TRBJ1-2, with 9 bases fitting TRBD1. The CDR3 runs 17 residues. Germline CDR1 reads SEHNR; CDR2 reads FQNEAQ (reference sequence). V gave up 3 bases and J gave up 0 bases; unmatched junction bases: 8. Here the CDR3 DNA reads TGTGCCAGCAGCTTGAGACAGGGGGAATTTACTAACTATGGCTACACCTTC. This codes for CASSLRQGEFTNYGYTF.

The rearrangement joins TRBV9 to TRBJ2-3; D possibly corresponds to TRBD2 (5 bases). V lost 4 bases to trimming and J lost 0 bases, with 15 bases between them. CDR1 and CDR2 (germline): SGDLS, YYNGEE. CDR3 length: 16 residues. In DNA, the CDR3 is TGTGCCAGCAGCCCCCTTCCCCAGCGGAGCACAGATACGCAGTATTTT. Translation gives CASSPLPQRSTDTQYF.

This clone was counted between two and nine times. CDR3 sequence: CASSSTEQTPQHF. CDR3 nucleotide sequence: TGTGCCAGCAGCTCGACGGAGCAGACTCCCCAGCATTTT. This chain joins TRBV11-2 and TRBJ1-5, with D uncertain. CDR3 length: 13 residues. The germline gives CDR1 SGHAT, CDR2 FQNNGV. The germline V and J ends were trimmed by 4 bases and 10 bases, with 14 bases remaining between them.

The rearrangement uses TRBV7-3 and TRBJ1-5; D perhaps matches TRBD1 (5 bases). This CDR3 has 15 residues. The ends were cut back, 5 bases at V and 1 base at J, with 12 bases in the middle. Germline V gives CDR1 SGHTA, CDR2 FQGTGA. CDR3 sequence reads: CASSPHGGSNQPQHF. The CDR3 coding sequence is TGTGCCAGCAGCCCTCACGGGGGAAGCAATCAGCCCCAGCATTTT.

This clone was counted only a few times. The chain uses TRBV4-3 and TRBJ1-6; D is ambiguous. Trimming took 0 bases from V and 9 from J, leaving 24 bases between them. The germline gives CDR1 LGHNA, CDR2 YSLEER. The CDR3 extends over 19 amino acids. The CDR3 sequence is CASSQDPAEYGDMGSPLHF. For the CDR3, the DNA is TGCGCCAGCAGCCAAGATCCGGCAGAATACGGTGACATGGGTTCACCCCTCCACTTT.

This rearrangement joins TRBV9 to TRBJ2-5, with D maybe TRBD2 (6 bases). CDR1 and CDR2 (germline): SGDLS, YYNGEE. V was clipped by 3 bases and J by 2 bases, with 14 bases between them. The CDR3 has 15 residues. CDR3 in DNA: TGTGCCAGCAGCGCCTCGGGACTCGCACAAGAGACCCAGTACTTC. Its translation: CASSASGLAQETQYF.

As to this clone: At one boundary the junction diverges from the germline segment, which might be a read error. The CDR3: CASGDPYGTQYF. The CDR3 coding sequence is TGCGCCAGCGGTGACCCGTACGGTACGCAGTATTTT. The chain couples TRBV10-2 to TRBJ2-3, with D uncertain. Germline V gene sequence: CDR1 WSHSY, CDR2 SAAADI. There are 12 residues in the CDR3.

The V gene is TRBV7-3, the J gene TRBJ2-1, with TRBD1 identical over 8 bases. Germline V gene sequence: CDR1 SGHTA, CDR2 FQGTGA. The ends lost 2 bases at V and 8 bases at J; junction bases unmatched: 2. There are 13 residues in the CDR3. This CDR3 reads CASSLWDRYEQFF. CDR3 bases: TGTGCCAGCAGCTTATGGGACAGGTATGAGCAGTTCTTC.

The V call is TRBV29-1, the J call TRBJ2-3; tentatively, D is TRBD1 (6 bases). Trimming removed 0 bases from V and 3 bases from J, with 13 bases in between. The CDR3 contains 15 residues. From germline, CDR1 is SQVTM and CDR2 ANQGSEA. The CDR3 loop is CSVEDAVTGTDTQYF. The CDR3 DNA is TGCAGCGTTGAAGACGCTGTAACAGGGACAGATACGCAGTATTTT.

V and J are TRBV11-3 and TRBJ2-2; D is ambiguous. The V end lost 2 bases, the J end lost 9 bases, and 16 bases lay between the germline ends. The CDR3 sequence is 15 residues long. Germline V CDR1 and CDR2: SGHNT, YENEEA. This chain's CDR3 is CASSLNSERPRELFF. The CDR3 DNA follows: TGTGCCAGCAGCTTAAACAGTGAGAGACCGCGGGAGCTGTTTTTT.

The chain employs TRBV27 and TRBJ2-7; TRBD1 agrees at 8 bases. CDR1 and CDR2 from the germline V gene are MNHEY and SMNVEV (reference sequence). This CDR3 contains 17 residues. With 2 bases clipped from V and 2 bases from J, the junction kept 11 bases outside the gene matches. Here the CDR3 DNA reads TGTGCCAGCAGTTTAAGTGGACAGGGACTTACCCCCTACGAGCAGTACTTC. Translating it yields CASSLSGQGLTPYEQYF.

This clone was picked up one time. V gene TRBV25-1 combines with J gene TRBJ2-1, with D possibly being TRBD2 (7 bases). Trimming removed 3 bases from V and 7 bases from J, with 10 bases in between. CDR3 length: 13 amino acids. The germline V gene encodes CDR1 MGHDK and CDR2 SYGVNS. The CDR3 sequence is CASSEGGPNEQFF. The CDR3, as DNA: TGTGCCAGCAGTGAGGGGGGGCCAAATGAGCAGTTCTTC.

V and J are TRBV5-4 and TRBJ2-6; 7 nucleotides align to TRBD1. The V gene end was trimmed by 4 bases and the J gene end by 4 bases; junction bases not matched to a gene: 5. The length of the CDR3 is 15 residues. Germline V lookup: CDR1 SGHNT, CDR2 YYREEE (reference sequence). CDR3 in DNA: TGTGCCAGCAGCATGACAGGGTCCGGGGCCAACGTCCTGACTTTC. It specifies CASSMTGSGANVLTF.

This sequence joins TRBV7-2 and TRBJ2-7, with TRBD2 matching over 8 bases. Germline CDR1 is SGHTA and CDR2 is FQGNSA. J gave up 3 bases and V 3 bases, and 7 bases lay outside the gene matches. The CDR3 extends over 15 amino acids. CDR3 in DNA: TGTGCCAGCAGCTTGGACGGGAGGGGGTTCTACGAGCAGTACTTC. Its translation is CASSLDGRGFYEQYF.

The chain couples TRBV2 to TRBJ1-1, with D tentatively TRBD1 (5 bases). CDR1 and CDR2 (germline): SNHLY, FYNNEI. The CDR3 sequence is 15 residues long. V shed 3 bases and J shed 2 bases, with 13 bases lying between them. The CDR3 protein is CASSEYGHPNTEAFF. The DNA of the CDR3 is TGTGCCAGCAGTGAGTACGGACATCCAAACACTGAAGCTTTCTTT.

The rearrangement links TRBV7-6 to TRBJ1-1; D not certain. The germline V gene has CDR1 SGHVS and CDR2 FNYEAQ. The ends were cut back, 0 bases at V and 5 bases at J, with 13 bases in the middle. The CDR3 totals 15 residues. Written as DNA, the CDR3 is TGTGCCAGCAGCTTAGCGGTCGGGGTTGGGACTGAAGCTTTCTTT. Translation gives CASSLAVGVGTEAFF.